What follows describes a single T cell receptor beta chain. Its target is unknown. The entry originates in a study of identical twins. Template switching (which added a universal primer site) was used, and cDNA carried unique molecular identifiers. TCRdb recomputed calls from the 5' RACE reads with MiXCR, one row per CDR3 protein. The repertoire includes roughly 240,000 distinct CDR3 sequences, around 6.6% of them detected once, and about 3.6% sits in the top ten. General observations from the study: Instead of following the same donors, the conclusions were based on cross-sectional statistical analysis. Models came in too low on out-of-frame TCR alpha sharing in monozygotic twins.

This CDR3 spans 16 amino acids. Germline V lookup: CDR1 MRHNA, CDR2 SNTAGT. Trimming took 5 bases from V and 0 from J, leaving 14 bases between them. The same specimen was also included in a second study, on yellow fever vaccine responses in identical twins.

This TCR came from a woman between 18 and 30 years old in good health. This chain links TRBV6-4 with TRBJ2-1, with D hard to call. Sample: memory (CD45RO+) T cells sorted from blood. The CDR3 spells CASSPSGVRSYNEQFF. The CDR3, as DNA: TGTGCCAGCAGTCCGTCGGGCGTTCGCTCCTACAATGAGCAGTTCTTC.